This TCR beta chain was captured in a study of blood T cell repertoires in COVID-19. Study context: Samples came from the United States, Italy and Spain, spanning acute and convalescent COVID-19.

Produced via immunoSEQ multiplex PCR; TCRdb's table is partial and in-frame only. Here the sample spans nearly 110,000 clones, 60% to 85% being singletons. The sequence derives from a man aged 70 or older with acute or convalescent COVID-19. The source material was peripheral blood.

The DNA for the CDR3 is TGCGCCAGCAGCTTCGGCGGGGGCTCCTACAATGAGCAGTTCTTC. Its translation: CASSFGGGSYNEQFF. The V call is TRBV5-1, the J call TRBJ2-1; 7 bases agree with TRBD2. V lost 2 bases to trimming and J lost 0 bases; unmatched junction nucleotides: 2. This CDR3 region has 15 residues. Germline CDR1 reads SGHRS; CDR2 reads YFSETQ.